The clone carrying this TCR beta chain occurred many times. Antigen: not known. These data originate in a study of T cell repertoires in cytomegalovirus infection. Overall study context: The authors relied on CMV epitopes, both recently identified HLA-C-restricted and well-studied HLA-B-restricted. It can be stated that public TCR beta signatures indicated CMV infection as well as a matching HLA type.

Via MiXCR, TCRdb re-called the reads, giving one row per CDR3 protein. The table records fewer than 1,000,000 distinct CDR3 sequences, roughly 31% of them present only once. Whole-study results and caveats: CMV-specific HLA-C-restricted TCR beta clonotypes dominated the ex vivo response.

The TCR comes from a human donor in good health (CMV status not recorded). Some clones in this sample may be carry-over from other donors' samples. The sample in question was cultured CD8+ T cells from PBMCs, obtained from culture after CMV antigen stimulation.

CDR3 DNA sequence: TGTGCCAGCAGCTTAGGAGAAGGGGTGTCAGAATACGAGCAGTACGTC. This sequence encodes CASSLGEGVSEYEQYV. This chain uses TRBV7-2 with TRBJ2-7, with D possibly being TRBD1 (5 bases). The germline CDR1 and CDR2 sequences are SGHTA and FQGNSA. The CDR3 loop spans 16 amino acids. Trimming shortened V by 1 base and J by 4 bases, and 17 bases separated the two germline ends.